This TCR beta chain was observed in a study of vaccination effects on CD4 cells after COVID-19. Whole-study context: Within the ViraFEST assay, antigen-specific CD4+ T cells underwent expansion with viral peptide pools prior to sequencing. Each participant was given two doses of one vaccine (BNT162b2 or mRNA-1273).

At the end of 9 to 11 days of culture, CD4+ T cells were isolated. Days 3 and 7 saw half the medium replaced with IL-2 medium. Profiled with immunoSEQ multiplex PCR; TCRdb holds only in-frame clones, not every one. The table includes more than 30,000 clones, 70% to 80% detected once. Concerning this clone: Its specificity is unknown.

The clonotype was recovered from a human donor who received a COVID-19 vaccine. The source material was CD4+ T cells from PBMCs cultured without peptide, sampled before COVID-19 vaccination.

CDR3 sequence: CASSFRQGSNEQYF. The CDR3 DNA reads as TGTGCCAGCAGCTTCCGACAGGGTTCCAACGAGCAGTACTTC. The chain joins TRBV6-5 to TRBJ2-7; 7 bases fit TRBD1. Germline values: CDR1 MNHEY, CDR2 SVGAGI. The ends lost 6 bases at V and 5 bases at J; junction bases unmatched: 10. This CDR3 contains 14 residues.